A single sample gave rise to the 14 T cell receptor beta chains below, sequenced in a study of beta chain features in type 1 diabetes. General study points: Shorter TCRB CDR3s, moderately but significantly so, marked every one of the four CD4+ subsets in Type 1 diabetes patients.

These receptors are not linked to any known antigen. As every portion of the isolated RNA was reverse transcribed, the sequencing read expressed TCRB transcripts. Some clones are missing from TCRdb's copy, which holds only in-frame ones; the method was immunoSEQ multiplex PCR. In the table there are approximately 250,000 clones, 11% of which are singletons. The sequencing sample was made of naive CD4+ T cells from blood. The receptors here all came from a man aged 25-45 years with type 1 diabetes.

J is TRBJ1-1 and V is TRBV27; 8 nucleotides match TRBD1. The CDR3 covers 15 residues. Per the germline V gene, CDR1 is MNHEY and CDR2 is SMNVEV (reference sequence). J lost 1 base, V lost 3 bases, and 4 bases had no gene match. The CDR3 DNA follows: TGTGCCAGCAGTTTGGACAGGGTCCGGAACACTGAAGCTTTCTTT. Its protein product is CASSLDRVRNTEAFF.

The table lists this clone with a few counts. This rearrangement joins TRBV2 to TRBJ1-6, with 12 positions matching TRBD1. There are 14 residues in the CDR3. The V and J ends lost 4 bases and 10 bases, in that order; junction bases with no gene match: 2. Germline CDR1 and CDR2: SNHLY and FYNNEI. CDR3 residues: CASSGGTGGSPLHF. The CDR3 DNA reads TGTGCCAGCAGTGGGGGGACAGGGGGCTCACCCCTCCACTTT. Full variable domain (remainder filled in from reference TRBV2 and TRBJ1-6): EPEVTQTPSHQVTQMGQEVILRCVPISNHLYFYWYRQILGQKVEFLVSFYNNEISEKSEIFDDQFSVERPDGSNFTLKIRSTKLEDSAMYFCASSGGTGGSPLHFGNGTRLTVT.

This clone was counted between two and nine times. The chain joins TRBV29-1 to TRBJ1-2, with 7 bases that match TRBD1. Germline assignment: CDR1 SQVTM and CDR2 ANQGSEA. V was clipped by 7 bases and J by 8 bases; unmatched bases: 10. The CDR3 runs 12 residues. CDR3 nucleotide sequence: TGCAGCGCTTTGACAGGGAATCGGGGCTACACCTTC. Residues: CSALTGNRGYTF. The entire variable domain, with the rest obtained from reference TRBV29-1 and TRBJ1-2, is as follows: SAVISQKPSRDICQRGTSLTIQCQVDSQVTMMFWYRQQPGQSLTLIATANQGSEATYESGFVIDKFPISRPNLTFSTLTVSNMSPEDSSIYLCSALTGNRGYTFGSGTRLTVV.

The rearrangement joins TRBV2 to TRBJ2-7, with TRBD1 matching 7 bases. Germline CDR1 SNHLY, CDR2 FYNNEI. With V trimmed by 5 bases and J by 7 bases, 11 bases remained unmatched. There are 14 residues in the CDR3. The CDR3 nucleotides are TGTGCCAGCAGTAACACAGGGGTTGGGGGAGAGCAGTACTTC. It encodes CASSNTGVGGEQYF.

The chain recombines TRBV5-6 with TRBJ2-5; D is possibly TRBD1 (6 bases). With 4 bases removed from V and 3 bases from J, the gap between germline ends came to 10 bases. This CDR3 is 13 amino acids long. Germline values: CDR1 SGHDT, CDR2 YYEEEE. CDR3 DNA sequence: TGTGCCAGCAGCGCTGGGACAAAAGAGACCCAGTACTTC. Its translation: CASSAGTKETQYF.

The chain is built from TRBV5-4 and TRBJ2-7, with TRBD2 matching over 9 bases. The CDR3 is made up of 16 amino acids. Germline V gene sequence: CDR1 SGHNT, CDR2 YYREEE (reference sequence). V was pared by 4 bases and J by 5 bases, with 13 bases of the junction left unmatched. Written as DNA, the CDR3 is TGTGCCAGCAGCCCGGCAACGGGACTAGCCTCTCACGAGCAGTACTTC. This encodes CASSPATGLASHEQYF.

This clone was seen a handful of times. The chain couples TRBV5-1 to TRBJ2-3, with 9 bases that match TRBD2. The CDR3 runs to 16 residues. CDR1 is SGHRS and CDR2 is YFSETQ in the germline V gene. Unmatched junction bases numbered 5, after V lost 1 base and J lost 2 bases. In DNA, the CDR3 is TGCGCCAGCAGCTTGTTCGCGGGGGGGCCCACAGATACGCAGTATTTT. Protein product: CASSLFAGGPTDTQYF.

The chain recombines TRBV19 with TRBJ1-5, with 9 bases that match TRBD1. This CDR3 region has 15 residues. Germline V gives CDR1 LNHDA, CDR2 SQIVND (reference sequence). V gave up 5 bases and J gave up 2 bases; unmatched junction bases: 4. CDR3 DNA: TGTGCCAGTAGTGGGAGACAGGGGGGCAATCAGCCCCAGCATTTT. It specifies CASSGRQGGNQPQHF.

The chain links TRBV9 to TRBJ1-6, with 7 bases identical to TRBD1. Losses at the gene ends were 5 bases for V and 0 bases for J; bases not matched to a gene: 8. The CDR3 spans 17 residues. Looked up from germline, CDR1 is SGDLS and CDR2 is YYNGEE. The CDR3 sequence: CASRGGTASSYNSPLHF. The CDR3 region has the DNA TGTGCCAGCAGAGGAGGGACAGCCAGCTCCTATAATTCACCCCTCCACTTT.

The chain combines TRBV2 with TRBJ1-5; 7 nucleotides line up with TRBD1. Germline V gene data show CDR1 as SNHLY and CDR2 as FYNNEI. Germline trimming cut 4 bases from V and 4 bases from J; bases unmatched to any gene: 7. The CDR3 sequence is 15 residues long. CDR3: CASSATGAVNQPQHF. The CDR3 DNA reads TGTGCCAGCAGTGCTACAGGGGCGGTTAATCAGCCCCAGCATTTT.

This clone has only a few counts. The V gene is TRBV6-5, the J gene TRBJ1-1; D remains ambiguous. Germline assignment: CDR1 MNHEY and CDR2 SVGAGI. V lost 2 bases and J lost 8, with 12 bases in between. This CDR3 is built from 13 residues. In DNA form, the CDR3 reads TGTGCCAGCAGTTACGGTGGCAGGATGGAAGCTTTCTTT. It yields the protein CASSYGGRMEAFF.

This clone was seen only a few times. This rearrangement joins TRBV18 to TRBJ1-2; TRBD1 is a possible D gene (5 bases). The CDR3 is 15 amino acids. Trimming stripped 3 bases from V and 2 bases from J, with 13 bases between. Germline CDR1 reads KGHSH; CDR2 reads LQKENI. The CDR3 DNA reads TGTGCCAGCTCACCCGGGACTAACGGGAACTATGGCTACACCTTC. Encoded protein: CASSPGTNGNYGYTF.

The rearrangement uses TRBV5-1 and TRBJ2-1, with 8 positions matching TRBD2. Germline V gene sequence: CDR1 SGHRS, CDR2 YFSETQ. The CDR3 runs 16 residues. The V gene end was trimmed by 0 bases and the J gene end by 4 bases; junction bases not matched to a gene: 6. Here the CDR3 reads CASSLGSSGVYNEQFF. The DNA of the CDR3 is TGCGCCAGCAGCTTGGGGAGTAGCGGGGTATACAATGAGCAGTTCTTC.

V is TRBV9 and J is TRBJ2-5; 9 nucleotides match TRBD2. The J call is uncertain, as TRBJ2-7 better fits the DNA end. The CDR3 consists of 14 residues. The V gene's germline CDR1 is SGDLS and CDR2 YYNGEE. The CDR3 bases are TGTGCCAGCAGCGTGACTAGCGGCTCCTACGAGCAGTACTTC. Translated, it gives CASSVTSGSYEQYF.